This is a list of T cell receptor beta chains from one sample in a study of cytomegalovirus exposure and HLA in healthy donors. Sequenced by immunoSEQ multiplex PCR; TCRdb stores in-frame clones only, minus some. The sample records 150,000 to 160,000 clones, about 86% being singletons. Material: PBMCs. Every receptor here comes from a human donor in good health. Each CDR3 is given with its conserved first and last residue. D genes are given only for firm matches.

V gene	D gene	J gene	CDR3 DNA	CDR3 protein
TRBV5-4	NA	TRBJ1-1	TGTGCCAGCAGCTTGTCGGGGGTCAGGGACACTGAAGCTTTCTTT	CASSLSGVRDTEAFF
TRBV5-1	TRBD1	TRBJ2-2	TGCGCCAGCAGCTCCAGACAGGGAGACACCGGGGAGCTGTTTTTT	CASSSRQGDTGELFF
TRBV6-6	NA	TRBJ1-1	TGTGCCAGCAGGGAACAGGGGAACACTGAAGCTTTCTTT	CASREQGNTEAFF
TRBV5-4	TRBD1	TRBJ1-2	TGTGCCAGCAGCTCCACGGGGAGGGACAGGACTCCTTCAGGCTACACCTTC	CASSSTGRDRTPSGYTF
TRBV6-1	TRBD1	TRBJ1-3	TGTGCCACCGGACAGGGAGAGGGAAACACCATATATTTT	CATGQGEGNTIYF
TRBV11-2	NA	TRBJ2-1	TGTGCCAGCAGCCTCACACACCCACAGGGTATGTTGGGCAATGAGCAGTTCTTC	CASSLTHPQGMLGNEQFF
TRBV28	NA	TRBJ2-5	TGTGCCAGCGGTAATTTCGAGGCCCAAGAGACCCAGTACTTC	CASGNFEAQETQYF
TRBV12-2	NA	TRBJ1-2	TGTGCAAGTCGCTTAGTTCAAGTGGCACAGGGCTATGGCTACACCTTC	CASRLVQVAQGYGYTF
TRBV7-8	TRBD1	TRBJ1-5	TGTGCCAGCAGCTTAGCAGGGGGCGTCAATCAGCCCCAGCATTTT	CASSLAGGVNQPQHF
TRBV2	NA	TRBJ1-5	TGTGCCAGCACAGTGGGGCGAAGCAATCAGCCCCAGCATTTT	CASTVGRSNQPQHF
TRBV19	NA	TRBJ1-5	TGTGCCAGTAGTATGATGACAGTTAGCAATCAGCCCCAGCATTTT	CASSMMTVSNQPQHF
TRBV11-1	NA	TRBJ2-1	TGTGCCAGCAGCTTTTACGGGCTAGCTGAGAGGGATGAGCAGTTCTTC	CASSFYGLAERDEQFF
TRBV7-8	TRBD2	TRBJ2-1	TGTGCCAGCAGCAAACTAGCGGGAGGCTCCCGTAATGAGCAGTTCTTC	CASSKLAGGSRNEQFF
TRBV15	TRBD1	TRBJ2-5	TGTGCCACCAGCAGCCGAGGGACAGGGGTTCTTGAGACCCAGTACTTC	CATSSRGTGVLETQYF
TRBV5-6	NA	TRBJ2-7	TGTGCCAGCAGCGTTTCTCGGCGGACAACCTACGAGCAGTACTTC	CASSVSRRTTYEQYF
TRBV9	NA	TRBJ2-2	TGTGCCAGCAGCGGTAGCGCCGGGGAGCTGTTTTTT	CASSGSAGELFF